Listed below are T cell receptor beta chains from one sample, sequenced in a study of response to subunit inactivated influenza vaccine. TCRdb processed the RT-PCR reads anew with MiXCR; each CDR3 protein has one entry. The table shows hundreds of thousands of distinct CDR3 sequences, with 11% to 15% occurring only once. The sample in question was PBMCs from blood, obtained around 14 days before vaccination. Receptors originate from a man aged 50-60 years who received an inactivated influenza vaccine. Both conserved end residues are part of each CDR3. D genes are given only for firm matches. Rows give clone size only sometimes, using once, few, many, or a class for an expanded clone.

V gene,clone size,D gene,J gene,CDR3 DNA,CDR3 protein
TRBV6-2/TRBV6-3,few,-,TRBJ1-1,TGTGCCAGCTCGGGACCCCCGGGAACGGTGAACACTGAAGCTTTCTTT,CASSGPPGTVNTEAFF
TRBV20-1,-,TRBD1,TRBJ2-7,TGCAGTGTTAACAGGGGGGCAACCTACGAGCAGTACTTC,CSVNRGATYEQYF
TRBV5-8,many,TRBD2,TRBJ2-1,TGTGCCAGCAGCTTGGCGGCGGGGGGGCAGAATGAGCAGTTCTTC,CASSLAAGGQNEQFF
TRBV6-2/TRBV6-3,-,-,TRBJ2-7,TGTGCCAGCAGTTACGAGGCAGGGTTCTACGAGCAGTACTTC,CASSYEAGFYEQYF
TRBV29-1,-,-,TRBJ2-7,TGCAGCGTTGAAGAGGAGGCAGGGACAACCTCCTACGAGCAGTACTTC,CSVEEEAGTTSYEQYF
TRBV12-3/TRBV12-4,-,-,TRBJ2-3,TGTGCCAGCAGCCCCACAGGGTTGGCAGATACGCAGTATTTT,CASSPTGLADTQYF
TRBV4-2,-,-,TRBJ1-2,TGTGCCAGCAGCCAAGACAGGTCCTCTAACTATGGCTACACCTTC,CASSQDRSSNYGYTF
TRBV7-2,once,-,TRBJ2-1,TGTGCCGGCAGCCCGGACCAGGCCCGATACAATGAGCAGTTCTTC,CAGSPDQARYNEQFF
TRBV6-2/TRBV6-3,once,-,TRBJ2-4,TGTGCCAGCAGTTACCCGACTCTAGCCAAAAACATTCAGTACTTC,CASSYPTLAKNIQYF
TRBV12-3/TRBV12-4,few,-,TRBJ1-2,TGTGCCAGCAGTTTCGGGCAGGGGAGTTCGGGCTACACCTTC,CASSFGQGSSGYTF